The 30 T cell receptor beta chains reported below all come from one sample, sequenced in a study of cytomegalovirus exposure and HLA in healthy donors. The PCR made use of 60 Vbeta and 13 Jbeta primers. TCRdb's table, derived via immunoSEQ multiplex PCR, lists solely in-frame clones and lacks some. The sample consists of approximately 150,000 clones, about 65% of them appearing once. The sequenced sample was PBMCs. These receptors came from a woman in her twenties or thirties in good health and CMV-seronegative.

This chain joins TRBV9 and TRBJ2-3, with D possibly being TRBD2 (6 bases). V was shortened by 0 bases and J by 3 bases, with 11 bases between the two germline ends. CDR1 and CDR2 (germline): SGDLS, YYNGEE. The CDR3 extends over 15 amino acids. CDR3 region: CASSVARGWTDTQYF. CDR3 sequence (DNA): TGTGCCAGCAGCGTAGCTCGGGGGTGGACAGATACGCAGTATTTT.

The chain carries TRBV19 and TRBJ1-2; TRBD1 is a possible D gene (5 bases). Germline V gives CDR1 LNHDA, CDR2 SQIVND (reference sequence). Trimming left V 7 bases short and J 8 bases short, with 17 bases between. The CDR3 runs to 13 residues. The DNA for the CDR3 is TGTGCCAGTACCCCTGGGGGGTTGGGCGGCTACACCTTC. It encodes CASTPGGLGGYTF.

The chain links TRBV28 to TRBJ1-5; possibly TRBD1 for D (5 bases). Deletions cut 4 bases from V and 4 bases from J, with 17 bases between. The CDR3 spans 16 residues. Germline-derived CDR1 and CDR2 are MDHEN and SYDVKM. CDR3 sequence reads: CASSSPGHLINQPQHF. The CDR3 DNA sequence: TGTGCCAGCAGTTCCCCCGGACATTTGATTAATCAGCCCCAGCATTTT.

This chain uses TRBV9 with TRBJ2-3, with 9 bases identical to TRBD2. V lost 0 bases, J lost 0 bases, and 2 bases stayed unmatched. The CDR3 length is 16 residues. Germline V gives CDR1 SGDLS, CDR2 YYNGEE. The CDR3 spells CASSVDLAGSTDTQYF. The CDR3 DNA follows: TGTGCCAGCAGCGTAGACCTAGCGGGGAGCACAGATACGCAGTATTTT.

The chain links TRBV5-6 to TRBJ2-5; D might be TRBD1 (5 bases). Trimming shortened V by 0 bases and J by 4 bases, and 7 bases separated the two germline ends. The CDR3 has 13 amino acids. Germline CDR1 reads SGHDT; CDR2 reads YYEEEE. CDR3 coding DNA: TGTGCCAGCAGCTTGGTTAGGGGAGAGACCCAGTACTTC. This gives the protein CASSLVRGETQYF.

The chain links TRBV6-5 to TRBJ2-1, with 10 nucleotides matching TRBD2. This CDR3 has 15 residues. Germline trimming cut 6 bases from V and 4 bases from J; bases unmatched to any gene: 6. Germline V lookup: CDR1 MNHEY, CDR2 SVGAGI. The CDR3: CASRPSGGAYNEQFF. The CDR3 region has the DNA TGTGCCAGCAGACCCAGCGGGGGGGCTTACAATGAGCAGTTCTTC.

The rearrangement joins TRBV7-9 to TRBJ2-7; D is unclear. V was clipped by 4 bases and J by 5 bases, with 9 bases between them. CDR1 SEHNR and CDR2 FQNEAQ come from the germline V gene (reference sequence). This CDR3 is 12 amino acids long. The CDR3 sequence: CASSSNSDEQYF. Written as DNA, the CDR3 is TGTGCCAGCAGCTCCAACTCTGACGAGCAGTACTTC.

V gene TRBV11-2 combines with J gene TRBJ1-5; 7 bases agree with TRBD1. J lost 7 bases, V lost 4 bases, and 4 bases had no gene match. CDR1 is SGHAT, CDR2 FQNNGV, per germline. The CDR3 covers 13 residues. CDR3 DNA sequence: TGTGCCAGCAGCTATACAGGGGAACAGCCCCAGCATTTT. This codes for CASSYTGEQPQHF.

V gene TRBV5-1 combines with J gene TRBJ1-2; a possible D gene is TRBD1 (6 bases). V lost 0 bases and J lost 7, with 13 bases in between. Germline CDR1 reads SGHRS; CDR2 reads YFSETQ. The CDR3 length is 14 residues. For the CDR3, the DNA is TGCGCCAGCAGCTTGGATGACAGGCATCTTGGCTACACCTTC. Translation gives CASSLDDRHLGYTF. The full variable domain, with the rest looked up from reference TRBV5-1 and TRBJ1-2, is KAGVTQTPRYLIKTRGQQVTLSCSPISGHRSVSWYQQTPGQGLQFLFEYFSETQRNKGNFPGRFSGRQFSNSRSEMNVSTLELGDSALYLCASSLDDRHLGYTFGSGTRLTVV.

The J gene is TRBJ1-1, the V gene TRBV7-9, with 7 positions matching TRBD1. V shed 7 bases, J shed 1 base, and the junction held 9 bases outside the gene matches. The V gene's germline CDR1 is SEHNR and CDR2 FQNEAQ (reference sequence). The CDR3 runs to 15 residues. The CDR3, as DNA: TGTGCCAGCAAAACCAAGGGGGCCCCGAACACTGAAGCTTTCTTT. Translated, it gives CASKTKGAPNTEAFF.

The J gene is TRBJ1-1, the V gene TRBV6-1, with D tentatively TRBD1 (6 bases). The germline V gene has CDR1 MNHNS and CDR2 SASEGT. V was cut by 10 bases and J by 3 bases, with 15 bases left in between. The CDR3 extends over 13 amino acids. The CDR3 region is CATIWAGDTEAFF. CDR3 bases: TGTGCCACCATTTGGGCAGGGGACACTGAAGCTTTCTTT.

The J gene is TRBJ1-5, the V gene TRBV19; D ambiguous. The germline V gene has CDR1 LNHDA and CDR2 SQIVND (reference sequence). The CDR3 is made up of 12 amino acids. V was cut by 8 bases and J by 0 bases, with 5 bases left in between. CDR3 residues: CASQNSNQPQHF. The CDR3 region has the DNA TGTGCCAGTCAAAATAGCAATCAGCCCCAGCATTTT.

The chain couples TRBV25-1 to TRBJ1-6, with D unresolved. CDR3 length: 18 amino acids. Trimming removed 1 base at V and 0 bases at J, with 13 bases between. Germline lookup yields CDR1 MGHDK and CDR2 SYGVNS. The CDR3 DNA is TGTGCCAGCAGTGAATGGGGTAGGAGGCGCTCCTATAATTCACCCCTCCACTTT. It encodes CASSEWGRRRSYNSPLHF.

The rearrangement joins TRBV6-6 to TRBJ1-1; a possible D gene is TRBD1 (5 bases). The CDR3 covers 11 residues. Germline values: CDR1 MNHNY, CDR2 SVGAGI (reference sequence). The CDR3 DNA sequence: TGTGCAGCGGGGGGGAACACTGAAGCTTTCTTT. Translated: CAAGGNTEAFF.

This chain uses TRBV6-4 with TRBJ2-1; D remains unclear. Germline-derived CDR1 and CDR2 are MRHNA and SNTAGT. This CDR3 has 13 residues. The V gene lost 5 bases and the J gene lost 2 bases, with 7 bases spanning the gap. CDR3 DNA: TGTGCCAGCAGTACAGCCGCCTACAATGAGCAGTTCTTC. Its translation: CASSTAAYNEQFF.

V gene TRBV4-2 combines with J gene TRBJ2-7, with a tentative D call TRBD2 (5 bases). The CDR3 is 13 residues long. Germline assignment: CDR1 LGHNA and CDR2 YNFKEQ. Trimming cost V 4 bases and J 3 bases, with 10 bases left between them. The CDR3 spells CASSRERDYEQYF. CDR3 sequence (DNA): TGTGCCAGCAGCCGAGAGAGGGACTACGAGCAGTACTTC.

CDR3 DNA: TGTGCCAGCTCACCACAACTAGCGGATAACAATGAGCAGTTCTTC. Translation gives CASSPQLADNNEQFF. The chain is built from TRBV18 and TRBJ2-1; 8 positions match TRBD2. V lost 1 base and J lost 5; bases outside the gene matches: 4. CDR1 is KGHSH, CDR2 LQKENI, per germline. The CDR3 is 15 amino acids.

This clone turned up a few times. The chain is built from TRBV28 and TRBJ2-5, with 10 bases identical to TRBD2. This CDR3 is built from 14 residues. Losses at the gene ends were 6 bases for V and 5 bases for J; bases not matched to a gene: 6. The germline CDR1 and CDR2 sequences are MDHEN and SYDVKM. The CDR3 DNA is TGTGCCAGCAGCATGGGACTAGCGAAGGAGACCCAGTACTTC. Its protein is CASSMGLAKETQYF.

The J gene is TRBJ2-7, the V gene TRBV27; D remains ambiguous. V was clipped by 6 bases and J by 2 bases, with 11 bases between them. CDR3 length: 13 residues. The germline gives CDR1 MNHEY, CDR2 SMNVEV (reference sequence). CDR3 nucleotide sequence: TGTGCCAGCAGCTTGGGTCTAGCCTACGAGCAGTACTTC. It specifies CASSLGLAYEQYF.

V gene TRBV30 combines with J gene TRBJ2-2; D is uncertain. The CDR3 has 13 amino acids. V dropped 1 base and J dropped 4 bases, with 7 bases sitting between them. From germline, CDR1 is GTSNPN and CDR2 SVGIG (reference sequence). In nucleotides, the CDR3 is TGTGCCTGGAGTGAAAGAGGCACCGGGGAGCTGTTTTTT. Amino acid sequence: CAWSERGTGELFF.

The rearrangement joins TRBV9 to TRBJ2-2, with D possibly being TRBD2 (7 bases). Germline values: CDR1 SGDLS, CDR2 YYNGEE. Trimming took off 0 bases at V and 1 base at J, with 10 bases between the two ends. The CDR3 runs 16 residues. The CDR3 sequence is CASSVGGGRNTGELFF. The DNA for the CDR3 is TGTGCCAGCAGCGTAGGGGGGGGGCGGAACACCGGGGAGCTGTTTTTT. Variable domain in full (rest from reference TRBV9 and TRBJ2-2): DSGVTQTPKHLITATGQRVTLRCSPRSGDLSVYWYQQSLDQGLQFLIQYYNGEERAKGNILERFSAQQFPDLHSELNLSSLELGDSALYFCASSVGGGRNTGELFFGEGSRLTVL.

This sequence joins TRBV6-5 and TRBJ2-7; TRBD1 matches 8 bases. Trimming took 2 bases from V and 0 from J; bases not matched to a gene: 6. Germline-derived CDR1 and CDR2 are MNHEY and SVGAGI. The CDR3 loop spans 16 amino acids. CDR3 amino acids: CASSYTPGQDSYEQYF. CDR3 nucleotides: TGTGCCAGCAGTTACACGCCGGGACAGGACTCCTACGAGCAGTACTTC.

This clone has a handful of counts. This rearrangement joins TRBV27 to TRBJ1-1; no firm D call. Germline V gene lookup returns CDR1 MNHEY and CDR2 SMNVEV (reference sequence). The germline V and J ends were trimmed by 4 bases and 10 bases, with 22 bases remaining between them. The CDR3 length is 15 residues. The CDR3 DNA is TGTGCCAGCAGTTGGCGTGCCGGGAGACGGGAAGGAGCTTTCTTT. Amino acid sequence: CASSWRAGRREGAFF.

The chain has TRBV6-6 and TRBJ1-1; D not resolved. The CDR3 has 12 amino acids. Trimming removed 0 bases at V and 10 bases at J, with 9 bases between. CDR1 MNHNY and CDR2 SVGAGI come from the germline V gene (reference sequence). DNA of the CDR3: TGTGCCAGCAGTTACTCGAGAGCTGGAGCTTTCTTT. It encodes CASSYSRAGAFF.

This clone was seen only a few times. The V gene is TRBV6-5, the J gene TRBJ2-7, with TRBD1 matching over 8 bases. This CDR3 contains 12 residues. V shed 10 bases, J shed 2 bases, and the junction held 4 bases outside the gene matches. Per germline, CDR1 MNHEY and CDR2 SVGAGI. The CDR3 protein is CATRDRTYEQYF. The CDR3 DNA sequence: TGTGCCACCAGGGACAGGACCTACGAGCAGTACTTC.

Concerning this clone: Germline and junction disagree at one end, which may indicate a read error. The rearrangement links TRBV7-9 to TRBJ2-1, with D perhaps matching TRBD2 (6 bases). This CDR3 region has 13 residues. Germline CDR1 reads SEHNR; CDR2 reads FQNEAQ (reference sequence). CDR3 nucleotides: TGTTCCAGCAGAATGGAGGGTTACAATGAGCAGTTCTTC. Amino acid sequence: CSSRMEGYNEQFF.

The rearrangement links TRBV2 to TRBJ2-5, with no clear D. Per germline, CDR1 SNHLY and CDR2 FYNNEI. V was trimmed by 6 bases and J by 1 base, leaving 9 bases between them. The CDR3 runs to 13 residues. CDR3 in DNA: TGTGCCAGCAGGGTCCACTTCCAAGAGACCCAGTACTTC. This codes for CASRVHFQETQYF. Combining the CDR3 with reference TRBV2 and TRBJ2-5 gives the whole variable domain EPEVTQTPSHQVTQMGQEVILRCVPISNHLYFYWYRQILGQKVEFLVSFYNNEISEKSEIFDDQFSVERPDGSNFTLKIRSTKLEDSAMYFCASRVHFQETQYFGPGTRLLVL.

The chain joins TRBV4-1 to TRBJ1-5; D remains ambiguous. The CDR3 is made up of 12 amino acids. The germline V gene encodes CDR1 MGHRA and CDR2 YSYEKL. V lost 1 base, J lost 7 bases, and 5 bases lay in between. The CDR3 region has the DNA TGCGCCAGCAGCCAAGTCGGGCAGCCCCAGCATTTT. This translates into CASSQVGQPQHF.

The J gene is TRBJ2-5, the V gene TRBV6-4; 9 bases line up with TRBD2. From germline, CDR1 is MRHNA and CDR2 SNTAGT. V gave up 3 bases and J gave up 4 bases; unmatched junction bases: 6. The CDR3 consists of 15 residues. The CDR3 region is CASSEHSGSSETQYF. DNA of the CDR3: TGTGCCAGCAGTGAGCATAGCGGGAGTTCAGAGACCCAGTACTTC.

This clone was counted a few times. V is TRBV2 and J is TRBJ2-7; a possible D gene is TRBD1 (7 bases). V was shortened by 6 bases and J by 4 bases, with 19 bases between the two germline ends. The CDR3 extends over 15 amino acids. Germline V gene sequence: CDR1 SNHLY, CDR2 FYNNEI. DNA for the CDR3: TGTGCCAGCAGCCGAAGCGGGCCAGGGGGTTACGAGCAGTACTTC. Protein: CASSRSGPGGYEQYF.